This TCR beta chain was sequenced for a study of Ad26.COV2.S vaccination and SARS-CoV-2 variants. This clone was detected once. The antigen remains unidentified. Some clones are missing from TCRdb's copy, which holds only in-frame ones; the method was immunoSEQ multiplex PCR. The sample includes 85,000 to 120,000 clones, roughly 80% of them seen just once. Study-level points and caveats: The study found similar non-spike TCR breadth in vaccine and placebo recipients. After vaccination, substantial breadth of spike-specific CD8+ and CD4+ responses was reported. Those who received the vaccine showed greater spike-specific TCR breadth than those given placebo.

In germline, CDR1 is MGHDK, CDR2 SYGVNS. The CDR3 spans 14 residues. The V gene lost 3 bases and the J gene lost 9 bases, with 18 bases spanning the gap. The rearrangement uses TRBV25-1 and TRBJ2-7, with TRBD2 as a possible D gene (6 bases). This TCR was recovered from a human donor who had recovered from COVID-19. This specimen was peripheral blood, taken after recovery from COVID-19. The CDR3 spells CASSDHRDSAGQYF. The DNA of the CDR3 is TGTGCCAGCAGTGATCACCGGGACTCCGCAGGGCAGTACTTC.